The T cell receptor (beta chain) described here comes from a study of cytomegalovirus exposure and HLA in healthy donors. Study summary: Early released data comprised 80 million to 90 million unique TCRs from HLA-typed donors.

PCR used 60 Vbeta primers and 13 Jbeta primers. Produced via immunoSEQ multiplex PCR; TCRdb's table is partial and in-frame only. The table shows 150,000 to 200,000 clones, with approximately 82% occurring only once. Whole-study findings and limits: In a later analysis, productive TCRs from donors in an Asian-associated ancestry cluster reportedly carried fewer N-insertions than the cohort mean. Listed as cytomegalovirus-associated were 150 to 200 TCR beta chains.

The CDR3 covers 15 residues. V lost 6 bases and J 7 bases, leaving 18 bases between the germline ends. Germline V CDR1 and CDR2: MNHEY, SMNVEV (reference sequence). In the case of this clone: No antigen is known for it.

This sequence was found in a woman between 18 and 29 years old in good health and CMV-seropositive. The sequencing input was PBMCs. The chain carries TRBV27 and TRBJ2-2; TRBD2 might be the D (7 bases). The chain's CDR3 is CASSLRGGSHGELFF. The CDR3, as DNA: TGTGCCAGCAGCTTGAGGGGGGGGTCCCACGGGGAGCTGTTTTTT.